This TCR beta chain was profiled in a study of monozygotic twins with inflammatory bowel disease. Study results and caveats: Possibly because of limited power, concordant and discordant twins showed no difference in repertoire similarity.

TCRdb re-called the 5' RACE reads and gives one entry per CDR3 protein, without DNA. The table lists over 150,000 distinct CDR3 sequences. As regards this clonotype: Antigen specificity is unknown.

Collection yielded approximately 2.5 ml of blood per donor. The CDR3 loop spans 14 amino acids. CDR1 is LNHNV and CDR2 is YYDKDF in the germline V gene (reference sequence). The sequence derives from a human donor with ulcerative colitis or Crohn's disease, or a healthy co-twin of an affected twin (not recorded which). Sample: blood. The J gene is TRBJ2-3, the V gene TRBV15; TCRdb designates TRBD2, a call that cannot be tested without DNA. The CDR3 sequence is CATSRERGGRTQYF.